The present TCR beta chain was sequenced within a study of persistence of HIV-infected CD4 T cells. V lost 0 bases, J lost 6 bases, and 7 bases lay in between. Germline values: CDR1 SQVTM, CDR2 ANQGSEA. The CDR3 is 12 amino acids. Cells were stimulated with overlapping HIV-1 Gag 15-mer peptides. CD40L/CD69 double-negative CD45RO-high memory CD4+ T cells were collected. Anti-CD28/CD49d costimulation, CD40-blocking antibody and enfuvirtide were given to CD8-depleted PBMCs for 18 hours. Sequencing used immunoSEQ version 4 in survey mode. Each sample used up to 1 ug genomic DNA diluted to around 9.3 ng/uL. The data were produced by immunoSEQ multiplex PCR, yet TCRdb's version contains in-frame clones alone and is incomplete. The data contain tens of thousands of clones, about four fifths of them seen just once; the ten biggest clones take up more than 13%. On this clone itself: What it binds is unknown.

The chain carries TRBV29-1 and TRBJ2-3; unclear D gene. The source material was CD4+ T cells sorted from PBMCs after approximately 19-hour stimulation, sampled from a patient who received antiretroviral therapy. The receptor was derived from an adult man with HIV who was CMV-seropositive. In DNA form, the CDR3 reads TGCAGCGTTGAAGAGTTGGCTGATACGCAGTATTTT. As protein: CSVEELADTQYF.